Shown below are 29 T cell receptor beta chains from a single sample sequenced in a study of T cell changes during pregnancy in multiple sclerosis. TCRdb's copy holds only in-frame clones and misses some; the assay was immunoSEQ multiplex PCR. The sample lists 40,000 to 60,000 clones, more than 85% occurring once. Material: peripheral blood, obtained after pregnancy. These receptors were taken from a female donor with multiple sclerosis, enrolled in a pregnancy study.

The chain recombines TRBV29-1 with TRBJ2-3, with TRBD1 identical over 7 bases. With 7 bases clipped from V and 6 bases from J, the junction kept 7 bases outside the gene matches. Germline V gene sequence: CDR1 SQVTM, CDR2 ANQGSEA. The CDR3 contains 12 residues. The CDR3 spells CSAEWDSDTQYF. CDR3 DNA sequence: TGCAGCGCCGAATGGGACAGTGATACGCAGTATTTT.

Only one count was recorded for this clone. The V call is TRBV18, the J call TRBJ2-7; D unresolved. V lost 3 bases to trimming and J lost 2 bases, with 11 bases between them. The CDR3 sequence is 14 residues long. The germline V gene has CDR1 KGHSH and CDR2 LQKENI. For the CDR3, the DNA is TGTGCCAGCTCACCCGATATTTCAGCCTACGAGCAGTACTTC. Its protein product is CASSPDISAYEQYF.

This clone has just one count. The V call is TRBV19, the J call TRBJ2-2, with TRBD1 matching 8 bases. CDR3 length: 14 amino acids. V dropped 11 bases and J dropped 5; count of bases not matched to a gene: 10. Germline CDR1 LNHDA, CDR2 SQIVND (reference sequence). CDR3 bases: TGTGCCTCTAGGGGGGACAGGTTAACCGGGGAGCTGTTTTTT. Translation: CASRGDRLTGELFF. The variable domain in full, with the rest retrieved from reference TRBV19 and TRBJ2-2, is DGGITQSPKYLFRKEGQNVTLSCEQNLNHDAMYWYRQDPGQGLRLIYYSQIVNDFQKGDIAEGYSVSREKKESFPLTVTSAQKNPTAFYLCASRGDRLTGELFFGEGSRLTVL.

V and J are TRBV7-9 and TRBJ2-2, with D maybe TRBD2 (5 bases). The germline V gene has CDR1 SEHNR and CDR2 FQNEAQ (reference sequence). V dropped 5 bases and J dropped 6 bases, with 10 bases sitting between them. This CDR3 has 13 residues. In nucleotides, the CDR3 is TGTGCCAGCAGCAGGCCCGGGGCCGGGGAGCTGTTTTTT. This sequence encodes CASSRPGAGELFF. Variable domain in full (rest from reference TRBV7-9 and TRBJ2-2): DTGVSQNPRHKITKRGQNVTFRCDPISEHNRLYWYRQTLGQGPEFLTYFQNEAQLEKSRLLSDRFSAERPKGSFSTLEIQRTEQGDSAMYLCASSRPGAGELFFGEGSRLTVL.

The chain recombines TRBV18 with TRBJ2-3; TRBD2 matches 11 bases. V was clipped by 3 bases and J by 3 bases; unmatched bases: 5. Germline V gives CDR1 KGHSH, CDR2 LQKENI. This CDR3 contains 16 residues. As DNA, the CDR3 is TGTGCCAGCTCACCCTGGCTAGCGGGGGGAACAGATACGCAGTATTTT. It codes for CASSPWLAGGTDTQYF. Using reference TRBV18 and TRBJ2-3 for the parts outside the CDR3, the full variable domain is NAGVMQNPRHLVRRRGQEARLRCSPMKGHSHVYWYRQLPEEGLKFMVYLQKENIIDESGMPKERFSAEFPKEGPSILRIQQVVRGDSAAYFCASSPWLAGGTDTQYFGPGTRLTVL.

The V call is TRBV2, the J call TRBJ2-2, with 11 bases matching TRBD2. Germline V gene data show CDR1 as SNHLY and CDR2 as FYNNEI. The trim removed 6 bases at V and 4 bases at J, leaving 4 bases unmatched. The CDR3 totals 15 residues. CDR3 DNA sequence: TGTGCCAGCAGAGGTCTAGCGGGGGGCACCGGGGAGCTGTTTTTT. Translated: CASRGLAGGTGELFF.

V and J are TRBV27 and TRBJ2-7, with TRBD1 matching over 11 bases. The junction had 8 bases not matched to a gene; V was cut back by 4 bases and J by 6 bases. In germline, CDR1 is MNHEY, CDR2 SMNVEV (reference sequence). The CDR3 runs 15 residues. The DNA of the CDR3 is TGTGCCAGCAGTTGGGGTGGGACAGGGGGTGGCGAGCAGTACTTC. Translated: CASSWGGTGGGEQYF.

The rearrangement joins TRBV4-1 to TRBJ2-3; TRBD2 agrees at 12 bases. The ends lost 0 bases at V and 2 bases at J; junction bases unmatched: 6. CDR3 size: 18 residues. From germline, CDR1 is MGHRA and CDR2 YSYEKL. The CDR3 region has the DNA TGCGCCAGCAGCCAAGAGCGACTAGCGGGGGCCCTCACAGATACGCAGTATTTT. It yields the protein CASSQERLAGALTDTQYF.

The chain's CDR3 is CAISEPGTSVDEQYF. CDR3 sequence (DNA): TGTGCCATCAGTGAACCCGGGACTAGCGTCGACGAGCAGTACTTC. The genes are TRBV10-3 and TRBJ2-7; TRBD2 agrees at 10 bases. Germline V gene data show CDR1 as ENHRY and CDR2 as SYGVKD. CDR3 length: 15 amino acids. V shed 3 bases and J 5 bases; nucleotides not matched to a gene: 7.

This chain connects TRBV5-4 to TRBJ2-1, with D perhaps matching TRBD2 (5 bases). V lost 5 bases and J lost 0, with 12 bases in between. Germline CDR1 is SGHNT and CDR2 is YYREEE (reference sequence). This CDR3 is 15 amino acids long. The CDR3 nucleotides read TGTGCCAGCAGGCCGGAGGTTAACTCCTACAATGAGCAGTTCTTC. It translates to CASRPEVNSYNEQFF.

The chain is built from TRBV5-1 and TRBJ2-1; TRBD2 agrees at 8 bases. The J segment lost 4 bases and the V segment lost 0 bases, leaving 6 bases of the junction unmatched. This CDR3 spans 16 amino acids. Germline V gene data show CDR1 as SGHRS and CDR2 as YFSETQ. For the CDR3, the DNA is TGCGCCAGCAGCTTGGTATTCGCGGGGGGATACAATGAGCAGTTCTTC. This translates into CASSLVFAGGYNEQFF.

This clone has only one observation. V and J are TRBV7-3 and TRBJ2-7; D possibly corresponds to TRBD1 (6 bases). Germline CDR1 and CDR2: SGHTA and FQGTGA. V lost 5 bases, J lost 2 bases, and 19 bases lay in between. The CDR3 sequence is 16 residues long. CDR3 loop: CASSKPSGHNPYEQYF. The CDR3, as DNA: TGTGCCAGCAGCAAACCCTCGGGACACAATCCCTACGAGCAGTACTTC.

This chain joins TRBV10-3 and TRBJ1-2; D gene uncertain. The CDR3 extends over 13 amino acids. V was cut by 6 bases and J by 6 bases, with 14 bases left in between. Germline V CDR1 and CDR2: ENHRY, SYGVKD. The DNA of the CDR3 is TGTGCCATCAGCCCGACAAACGGGGATGGCTACACCTTC. Translated: CAISPTNGDGYTF.

The chain combines TRBV5-6 with TRBJ2-1; 7 bases align to TRBD1. Germline values: CDR1 SGHDT, CDR2 YYEEEE. With V trimmed by 2 bases and J by 9 bases, 2 bases remained unmatched. The length of the CDR3 is 12 residues. CDR3 region: CASSLQGTEQFF. The CDR3 bases are TGTGCCAGCAGCTTACAGGGGACTGAGCAGTTCTTC.

V gene TRBV2 combines with J gene TRBJ2-2; 12 nucleotides align to TRBD2. The V segment lost 5 bases and the J segment 1 base; nucleotides outside the gene matches: 2. This CDR3 has 16 amino acids. Looked up from germline, CDR1 is SNHLY and CDR2 is FYNNEI. In DNA form, the CDR3 reads TGTGCCAGCAGTTCACTAGCGGGGGGGAACACCGGGGAGCTGTTTTTT. Amino acids: CASSSLAGGNTGELFF.

The V gene is TRBV19, the J gene TRBJ2-1; 9 bases match TRBD2. This CDR3 is 15 amino acids long. Germline loops: CDR1 LNHDA, CDR2 SQIVND (reference sequence). J gave up 5 bases and V 9 bases, and 11 bases lay outside the gene matches. The CDR3 protein is CASPNAGGDNNEQFF. CDR3 in DNA: TGTGCCAGCCCCAATGCGGGGGGGGACAACAATGAGCAGTTCTTC. Looking up the rest from reference TRBV19 and TRBJ2-1 gives the full variable domain: DGGITQSPKYLFRKEGQNVTLSCEQNLNHDAMYWYRQDPGQGLRLIYYSQIVNDFQKGDIAEGYSVSREKKESFPLTVTSAQKNPTAFYLCASPNAGGDNNEQFFGPGTRLTVL.

This clone has just one count. The chain links TRBV7-3 to TRBJ2-3; TRBD1 matches 9 bases. The V and J ends lost 5 bases and 3 bases, in that order; junction bases with no gene match: 6. Per the germline V gene, CDR1 is SGHTA and CDR2 is FQGTGA. This CDR3 is 15 amino acids long. The CDR3 coding sequence is TGTGCCAGCAGCATAGACAGGGGGAGAACAGATACGCAGTATTTT. Residues: CASSIDRGRTDTQYF.

The chain is built from TRBV5-6 and TRBJ1-2, with 7 bases lining up with TRBD1. Trimming at V came to 6 bases and at J to 3 bases, leaving 11 bases not matched to a gene. There are 15 residues in the CDR3. Germline V CDR1 and CDR2: SGHDT, YYEEEE. The CDR3 DNA follows: TGTGCCAGCAACCTGGGGGACAGCACCTACTATGGCTACACCTTC. It is translated as CASNLGDSTYYGYTF. The full variable domain, completed using reference TRBV5-6 and TRBJ1-2, is DAGVTQSPTHLIKTRGQQVTLRCSPKSGHDTVSWYQQALGQGPQFIFQYYEEEERQRGNFPDRFSGHQFPNYSSELNVNALLLGDSALYLCASNLGDSTYYGYTFGSGTRLTVV.

The rearrangement joins TRBV5-6 to TRBJ2-1; tentatively, D is TRBD1 (5 bases). CDR3 length: 13 amino acids. V was pared by 0 bases and J by 6 bases, with 7 bases between. From germline, CDR1 is SGHDT and CDR2 YYEEEE. Here the CDR3 DNA reads TGTGCCAGCAGCTTGGAAGGGGCCAATGAGCAGTTCTTC. This translates into CASSLEGANEQFF.

This chain's CDR3 is CASNLMGRQGGGYTF. The CDR3 nucleotides are TGTGCCAGTAACCTCATGGGCAGGCAGGGTGGAGGCTACACCTTC. V usage is TRBV19 and J usage is TRBJ1-2, with D perhaps TRBD1 (5 bases). V lost 7 bases, J lost 8 bases, and 23 bases lay in between. This CDR3 comprises 15 residues. CDR1 and CDR2 (germline): LNHDA, SQIVND (reference sequence).

V usage is TRBV6-1 and J usage is TRBJ2-1; 9 bases fit TRBD2. Germline V gene lookup returns CDR1 MNHNS and CDR2 SASEGT. CDR3 length: 14 residues. V lost 7 bases to trimming and J lost 7 bases; unmatched junction nucleotides: 8. The CDR3 coding sequence is TGTGCCAGCACCGCGGGGGGGCCGGGGAATGAGCAGTTCTTC. It encodes CASTAGGPGNEQFF.

The rearrangement joins TRBV29-1 to TRBJ1-1, with 11 bases identical to TRBD1. Germline CDR1 reads SQVTM; CDR2 reads ANQGSEA. V shed 8 bases, J shed 5 bases, and the junction held 10 bases outside the gene matches. The CDR3 spans 14 residues. As DNA, the CDR3 is TGCAGCATCGGGACAGGGGGGGTAGAAACTGAAGCTTTCTTT. Translation: CSIGTGGVETEAFF.

This clone was seen a single time. The CDR3 loop reads CASSPVFGDRYKNIQYF. For the CDR3, the DNA is TGTGCCAGCTCACCAGTGTTTGGGGACAGATACAAAAACATTCAGTACTTC. The chain employs TRBV18 and TRBJ2-4; the match to TRBD1 covers 7 bases. The V gene end was trimmed by 2 bases and the J gene end by 3 bases; junction bases not matched to a gene: 10. The CDR3 length is 17 residues. Germline V lookup: CDR1 KGHSH, CDR2 LQKENI.

The chain uses TRBV4-2 and TRBJ2-7; D possibly corresponds to TRBD1 (6 bases). The CDR3 is 14 residues long. Trimming removed 1 base from V and 9 bases from J, with 16 bases in between. Germline V CDR1 and CDR2: LGHNA, YNFKEQ. In nucleotides, the CDR3 is TGTGCCAGCAGCCAAGGACGACAGGACCTACCGCAGTACTTC. It is translated as CASSQGRQDLPQYF.

The V and J genes are TRBV7-2 and TRBJ2-7, with 9 bases identical to TRBD1. Trimming cost V 1 base and J 3 bases; bases outside gene matches: 4. The CDR3 runs to 15 residues. The germline V gene encodes CDR1 SGHTA and CDR2 FQGNSA. In DNA form, the CDR3 reads TGTGCCAGCAGCTTAGACCGGACAGGGGTCTACGAGCAGTACTTC. Its protein is CASSLDRTGVYEQYF.

The genes are TRBV5-4 and TRBJ1-1; the D is unclear. Germline values: CDR1 SGHNT, CDR2 YYREEE (reference sequence). Trimming shortened V by 4 bases and J by 4 bases, and 26 bases separated the two germline ends. CDR3 length: 18 amino acids. DNA for the CDR3: TGTGCCAGCAGCATACGAGATTTGATTAGGAGTGAGGGCACTGAAGCTTTCTTT. This gives the protein CASSIRDLIRSEGTEAFF.

This sequence joins TRBV7-2 and TRBJ2-1; perhaps TRBD1 as D (7 bases). Germline lookup yields CDR1 SGHTA and CDR2 FQGNSA. V was clipped by 1 base and J by 4 bases, with 11 bases between them. CDR3 length equals 15 residues. CDR3 in amino acids: CASSLGRGPYNEQFF. The CDR3 DNA sequence: TGTGCCAGCAGCTTAGGGAGGGGGCCGTACAATGAGCAGTTCTTC.

The chain employs TRBV6-4 and TRBJ2-1; the D is unclear. V was cut by 4 bases and J by 3 bases, with 16 bases left in between. CDR1 is MRHNA and CDR2 is SNTAGT in the germline V gene. The CDR3 has 16 amino acids. The CDR3 DNA sequence: TGTGCCAGCAGTGTCTCGGTGGGTCCGGGCTACAATGAGCAGTTCTTC. It yields the protein CASSVSVGPGYNEQFF.

The J gene is TRBJ2-5, the V gene TRBV27; 8 positions match TRBD2. This CDR3 is built from 15 residues. Germline lookup yields CDR1 MNHEY and CDR2 SMNVEV (reference sequence). J gave up 4 bases and V 4 bases, and 8 bases lay outside the gene matches. Written as DNA, the CDR3 is TGTGCCAGCAGTTCGATAACGGGGGGGAGAGAGACCCAGTACTTC. It translates to CASSSITGGRETQYF.